The rows below give T cell receptor beta chains drawn from one sample of a study of blood T cell repertoires in COVID-19. Some clones are missing from TCRdb's copy, which holds only in-frame ones; the method was immunoSEQ multiplex PCR. The data hold approximately 88,000 clones, with approximately 80% observed a single time. Sample: peripheral blood. These receptors came from a woman older than 75 with acute or convalescent COVID-19. The CDR3 runs from the conserved cysteine through the conserved F or W. A D gene is named only where the DNA matches it firmly. Size tells how often a clone was seen (once, few, many) or the class of an expanded clone, and some rows leave it out.

>TRBD2|16|TRBJ2-7|TRBV6-1|.
TGTGCCAGCAGTGAAGAGCTAGCGGGGGGCCCCTACGAGCAGTACTTC
CASSEELAGGPYEQYF
>.|13|TRBJ2-7|TRBV12-3/TRBV12-4|.
TGTGCCAGCAGTACTAGAGCTTCTTACGAGCAGTACTTC
CASSTRASYEQYF
>.|13|TRBJ2-5|TRBV7-2|.
TGTGCCAGCAGCCCCACTAGAGTAGTGGCCCAGTACTTC
CASSPTRVVAQYF
>TRBD2|16|TRBJ2-7|TRBV29-1|.
TGCAGCGTTGACGGGGGACTAGCGGGAGGGTCCTACGAGCAGTACTTC
CSVDGGLAGGSYEQYF
>TRBD1|13|TRBJ1-2|TRBV7-3|few
TGTGCCAGCAGCCCGGGACAGGGTAATGGCTACACCTTC
CASSPGQGNGYTF
>.|16|TRBJ1-1|TRBV3-1/TRBV3-2|.
TGTGCCAGCAGCCAGTTTGGGCAGGGAAAGGGCACTGAAGCTTTCTTT
CASSQFGQGKGTEAFF
>TRBD1|16|TRBJ1-4|TRBV4-1|.
TGCGCCAGCAGCCACCCCGGATGGGACAGGAATGAAAAACTGTTTTTT
CASSHPGWDRNEKLFF
>TRBD2|17|TRBJ2-3|TRBV6-1|.
TGTGCCAGCAGTGAAAGTGCGGCTAGCGGGGGGGGAGATACGCAGTATTTT
CASSESAASGGGDTQYF
>TRBD2|16|TRBJ2-2|TRBV7-8|few
TGTGCCAGCAGCCCCCCTCTGCGGGAGGACACCGGGGAGCTGTTTTTT
CASSPPLREDTGELFF
>.|14|TRBJ1-4|TRBV7-9|.
TGTGCCAGCAGCTCACAGCACAATAATGAAAAACTGTTTTTT
CASSSQHNNEKLFF
>.|16|TRBJ2-7|TRBV9|few
TGTGCCAGCAGCGCCCGGAGTGGGGGCGGCCGGGGCGAGCAGTACTTC
CASSARSGGGRGEQYF
>.|15|TRBJ1-2|TRBV9|.
TGTGCCAGCAGCGGGATCAGGGAGGATAACTATGGCTACACCTTC
CASSGIREDNYGYTF
>.|17|TRBJ1-6|TRBV7-8|.
TGTGCCAGCAGCGCAGGAGAACCGGGACTGAGGAATTCACCCCTCCACTTT
CASSAGEPGLRNSPLHF
>.|13|TRBJ1-1|TRBV29-1|.
TGCAGCGTTTGGGAGGGGCTGAACACTGAAGCTTTCTTT
CSVWEGLNTEAFF
>.|14|TRBJ1-4|TRBV11-1|many
TGTGCCAGCAGCTTGAGCAGGAACGGTGAAAAACTGTTTTTT
CASSLSRNGEKLFF
>.|13|TRBJ1-2|TRBV18|.
TGTGCCAGCTCACCGGAGGGCGACTATGGCTACACCTTC
CASSPEGDYGYTF
>.|15|TRBJ1-2|TRBV18|.
TGTGCCAGCTCACCACGAGGGTCAAGGATGTATGGCTACACCTTC
CASSPRGSRMYGYTF
>.|16|TRBJ2-2|TRBV5-1|.
TGCGCCAGCAGCTTAGATCGGCGACTGAACACCGGGGAGCTGTTTTTT
CASSLDRRLNTGELFF
>.|13|TRBJ1-1|TRBV5-1|.
TGCGCCAGCACTAGGTCCATGAACACTGAAGCTTTCTTT
CASTRSMNTEAFF
>.|15|TRBJ1-5|TRBV9|.
TGTGCCAGCAGCGTAGACCAGGTTAGCAATCAGCCCCAGCATTTT
CASSVDQVSNQPQHF
>TRBD2|15|TRBJ2-1|TRBV4-2|.
TGTGCCAGCGAGACCAGCGGGGGACTTTACAATGAGCAGTTCTTC
CASETSGGLYNEQFF
>.|15|TRBJ2-5|TRBV12-1|.
TGTGCCAGCAGCCGGCTGGGGAGGGCCTGTGAGACCCAGTACTTC
CASSRLGRACETQYF
>TRBD1|15|TRBJ1-2|TRBV4-1|once
TGCGCCAGCAGCCAAGATACAGGGGGCAACTATGGCTACACCTTC
CASSQDTGGNYGYTF
>.|17|TRBJ1-2|TRBV5-4|.
TGTGCCAGCACCTCGGACAAGGGACAAAGTTTTAACTATGGCTACACCTTC
CASTSDKGQSFNYGYTF
>.|15|TRBJ2-3|TRBV27|.
TGTGCCAGCAGATTGCGGGGCCTTTACACAGATACGCAGTATTTT
CASRLRGLYTDTQYF
>TRBD2|16|TRBJ2-3|TRBV2|.
TGTGCCAGCAGACCTAGGCGGGGGTCTAGCACAGATACGCAGTATTTT
CASRPRRGSSTDTQYF
>TRBD1|14|TRBJ2-7|TRBV5-4|once
TGTGCCAGCACCATTCCCGGGACAGGGAACGAGCAGTACTTC
CASTIPGTGNEQYF
>TRBD2|16|TRBJ2-3|TRBV15|.
TGTGCCACCAGCAGATTGGGGGGGTTTAGCACAGATACGCAGTATTTT
CATSRLGGFSTDTQYF
>.|17|TRBJ2-2|TRBV5-1|.
TGCGCCAGCAGCTCGCGGGGAGGTGGCGTTAGGGCCGGGGAGCTGTTTTTT
CASSSRGGGVRAGELFF
>TRBD1|18|TRBJ1-5|TRBV10-1|many
TGCGCCAGCAGCCTGGCCTGGCTCCCTCGGACAGGGCATCAGCCCCAGCATTTT
CASSLAWLPRTGHQPQHF
>TRBD2|14|TRBJ2-5|TRBV2|few
TGTGCCAGCAGTGGAATAGCGGGAGGAGAGACCCAGTACTTC
CASSGIAGGETQYF
>.|18|TRBJ2-6|TRBV19|few
TGTGCCAGTAGTCCCGGGGTTACACGTTACTCTGGGGCCAACGTCCTGACTTTC
CASSPGVTRYSGANVLTF
>.|16|TRBJ1-5|TRBV19|.
TGTGCCAGTAGTACGCTTCCTCAGGGAAGCAATCAGCCCCAGCATTTT
CASSTLPQGSNQPQHF
>TRBD1|14|TRBJ1-1|TRBV7-2|once
TGTGCCAGCAGCGGACAGGGGATGAACACTGAAGCTTTCTTT
CASSGQGMNTEAFF
>TRBD2|17|TRBJ2-3|TRBV15|.
TGTGCCACCAGCAGAGGAGCATTAGCGGGAGCGACAGATACGCAGTATTTT
CATSRGALAGATDTQYF
>.|15|TRBJ1-6|TRBV2|.
TGTGCCAGCAGGCTAGCGGACGTAGATAATTCACCCCTCCACTTT
CASRLADVDNSPLHF
>.|15|TRBJ1-4|TRBV2|.
TGTGCCAGCACCACGGAGGCAGCGCGAAATGAAAAACTGTTTTTT
CASTTEAARNEKLFF
>.|15|TRBJ1-2|TRBV9|many
TGTGCCAGCAGCGTAGCGGCCAGCCTCCCGGGGGGCTACACCTTC
CASSVAASLPGGYTF
>TRBD2|17|TRBJ2-3|TRBV11-2|.
TGTGCCAGCAGCTTGGGGACTAGCGGGAATCGGGCAGATACGCAGTATTTT
CASSLGTSGNRADTQYF
>TRBD1|13|TRBJ2-7|TRBV2|few
TGTGCCAGCACCGGGACAGGGATGTACGAGCAGTACTTC
CASTGTGMYEQYF
>.|13|TRBJ2-7|TRBV11-2|.
TGTGCCAGCAGCCACAGGGGGGGGTACGAGCAGTACTTC
CASSHRGGYEQYF
>TRBD1|14|TRBJ2-1|TRBV19|once
TGTGCCAGTAGGCCTCGGGACAGCCTGGATGAGCAGTTCTTC
CASRPRDSLDEQFF
>TRBD2|17|TRBJ2-3|TRBV14|once
TGTGCCAGCAGCCAAGGTCGGACTAGCGGGATGGCAGATACGCAGTATTTT
CASSQGRTSGMADTQYF
>TRBD2|13|TRBJ2-5|TRBV29-1|.
TGCAGCGTTGAAGCTAGCGGGCTGGAGACCCAGTACTTC
CSVEASGLETQYF
>TRBD1|15|TRBJ2-7|TRBV6-1|.
TGTGCCAGCAGTGAAGCAGGGACAGGGGACTACGAGCAGTACTTC
CASSEAGTGDYEQYF
>TRBD1|16|TRBJ1-6|TRBV6-6|.
TGTGCCAGCAGTCGAGACAGGGGGCTTGATAATTCACCCCTCCACTTT
CASSRDRGLDNSPLHF
>.|16|TRBJ1-3|TRBV7-8|.
TGTGCCAGCAGCTACAGGGCCTTAAGCTCTGGAAACACCATATATTTT
CASSYRALSSGNTIYF
>TRBD1|16|TRBJ2-7|TRBV5-1|.
TGCGCCGCTTTGGCAAACCGGGACAGGGCTTCCTACGAGCAGTACTTC
CAALANRDRASYEQYF
>.|15|TRBJ1-6|TRBV7-3|.
TGTGCCAGCAGCCCGGGAGCGGGACCCTTGTCACCCCTCCACTTT
CASSPGAGPLSPLHF
>TRBD2|16|TRBJ2-1|TRBV7-3|.
TGTGCCAGCAGCTTAGGCTCTAGCGGGGGGGCCAATGAGCAGTTCTTC
CASSLGSSGGANEQFF
>.|14|TRBJ1-1|TRBV30|.
TGTGCCTGGAGTAGGAACAGGGCGAACACTGAAGCTTTCTTT
CAWSRNRANTEAFF
>.|12|TRBJ1-6|TRBV11-2|.
TGTGCCAGCAGCTTCGAGAATTCACCCCTCCACTTT
CASSFENSPLHF
>TRBD1|16|TRBJ1-3|TRBV5-1|.
TGCGCCAGCAGCTTGGAATCTCAGGGGGCTGGAAACACCATATATTTT
CASSLESQGAGNTIYF
>TRBD1|17|TRBJ1-3|TRBV4-2|.
TGTGCCAGCAGCCAAGATGTGACAGGGAGTGCTGGAAACACCATATATTTT
CASSQDVTGSAGNTIYF
>.|16|TRBJ1-4|TRBV7-3|.
TGTGCCAGCAGCTTCCCCTTGACAGGAAAGGGTGAAAAACTGTTTTTT
CASSFPLTGKGEKLFF
>.|11|TRBJ2-3|TRBV14|.
TGTGCCAGCAGCCCCCTTAATACGCAGTATTTT
CASSPLNTQYF
>.|16|TRBJ2-6|TRBV5-1|.
TGCGCCAGCAGCTTGGTTTCGGGGGCTGGGGCCAACGTCCTGACTTTC
CASSLVSGAGANVLTF
>.|13|TRBJ2-7|TRBV29-1|.
TGCAGCGTTGAACCGACCGCGGGCTACGAGCAGTACTTC
CSVEPTAGYEQYF
>TRBD1|15|TRBJ2-2|TRBV5-1|.
TGCGCCAGCAGCTGGGGACAGAAGGTTACCGGGGAGCTGTTTTTT
CASSWGQKVTGELFF
>.|13|TRBJ2-4|TRBV27|once
TGTGCCAGCGGAGGGATAGCCAAAAACATTCAGTACTTC
CASGGIAKNIQYF